This entry concerns a single T cell receptor beta chain. The sample holds other DNA sequences that translate to the same CDR3. These data are taken from a study of shared clonotypes between healthy human individuals. Data came from immunoSEQ multiplex PCR; TCRdb stores just in-frame clones and leaves some out. The sample lists 1.5 million to 1.9 million clones, under 99% occurring once. This CDR3 has 14 amino acids. CDR1 is SGHVS, CDR2 FNYEAQ, per germline. Losses at the gene ends were 1 base for V and 4 bases for J; bases not matched to a gene: 1. The TCR comes from a man aged 25-45 years in good health. V gene TRBV7-6 combines with J gene TRBJ2-7; 10 positions match TRBD1. Source material: naive CD4+ T cells sorted from blood. As for subset: CD45RA+ positively selected. Here the CDR3 reads CASSLGDRGYEQYF. The CDR3 DNA is TGTGCCAGCAGCTTAGGGGACAGGGGTTACGAGCAGTACTTC.